The present T cell receptor beta chain was sequenced within a study of identical twins. Study conclusions and caveats: Fewer insertions marked abundant cord blood beta clonotypes; young adult naive trended weakly, memory not at all.

Trimming at V came to 0 bases and at J to 5 bases, leaving 5 bases not matched to a gene. This CDR3 has 16 residues. Germline V lookup: CDR1 PRHDT, CDR2 FYEKMQ (reference sequence). TCRdb redid the calling of the 5' RACE reads with MiXCR, one entry per CDR3 protein. The sample shows fewer than 650,000 distinct CDR3 sequences, 7% to 7.5% of them seen only once. As to this clonotype: As yet, its antigen is unknown.

The data were also submitted as part of a second study, on yellow fever vaccine responses in identical twins.

This clonotype was sampled from a woman aged 18 to 35 in good health. The V call is TRBV13, the J call TRBJ2-1, with TRBD1 identical over 9 bases. Sequenced sample: PBMCs. The CDR3 region has the DNA TGTGCCAGCAGCTTAGGCCCGGGACAGGGACACAATGAGCAGTTCTTC. This encodes CASSLGPGQGHNEQFF.